This TCR beta chain was obtained from a study of shared clonotypes between healthy human individuals. Unmatched junction bases numbered 2, after V lost 4 bases and J lost 6 bases. The CDR3 contains 13 residues. CDR1 and CDR2 (germline): SGHKS, YYEKEE (reference sequence). Samples underwent the assay at deep level. Sequenced by immunoSEQ multiplex PCR; TCRdb stores in-frame clones only, minus some. The table includes roughly 1,100,000 clones, more than 65% detected once. The clonotype originates from a man between 18 and 29 years old in good health. The chain is built from TRBV5-5 and TRBJ2-7; 12 bases fit TRBD1. The sample comprised memory CD4+ T cells sorted from blood. Subset: CD45RA-negative fraction. CDR3 coding DNA: TGTGCCAGCAGCCGGGGACAGGGGGCCGAGCAGTACTTC. Residues: CASSRGQGAEQYF.